This TCR beta chain was identified in a study of technical replicates of blood from a few donors (dated 2017 in TCRdb). About this clone: Its antigen target is currently unknown. No much larger clone exists at a distance of one base, and base qualities are not known.

The protocol used for the library was the immunoSEQ multiplex PCR assay. The immuneACCESS repertoire file appears here via TCRdb, limited to in-frame rearrangements. These files lack a portion of the clones; in checked studies, under half of the deficit traces to unresolved V genes, and the cause of the others is not known. Recorded for this sample are about 64,000 clones; approximately 86% of them occurred a single time. The ten largest clones represent about 4.8% of the sample. The clonotype was recovered from a human donor in good health. Some clones in this sample may be carry-over from other donors' samples. Sequenced material: PBMCs.

The CDR3 has the sequence CASSPRTSGSTDTQYF. DNA sequence: TGCGCCAGCAGCCCCCGGACTAGCGGCAGCACAGATACGCAGTATTTT. Rearrangement joined TRBV5-1 to TRBJ2-3, and TRBD2 aligns with 10 junction nucleotides. V has 4 bases trimmed and J has 0 bases trimmed; junction bases matching no gene number 5. CDR1 and CDR2 (SGHRS, YFSETQ) derive from the germline V gene. The CDR3 starts with the cysteine, ends with the phenylalanine, and has 16 residues. Only CDR3 DNA is held: 48 bases, read in frame from base 1.